The 28 T cell receptor beta chains reported below all come from one sample, sequenced in a study of graft-versus-host responses after intestinal transplantation. TCRdb's table, derived via immunoSEQ multiplex PCR, lists solely in-frame clones and lacks some. The data contain some 15,000 clones, around three quarters of them singletons. Intraepithelial and lamina propria lymphocytes were released after the graft tissue was processed. The sample was ileum tissue, taken approximately 27 days after intestinal transplant. Receptors originate from a human patient who received an intestinal transplant, so some T cells may come from the graft donor.

This clone showed up just a few times. The CDR3 DNA follows: TGTGCCAGCAGCCCCTCCCAGGGCTTCGGCGAGCAGTACGTC. Translated, it gives CASSPSQGFGEQYV. The chain has TRBV6-6 and TRBJ2-7; D is perhaps TRBD1 (5 bases). Germline values: CDR1 MNHNY, CDR2 SVGAGI (reference sequence). Trimming stripped 6 bases from V and 6 bases from J, with 18 bases between. CDR3 length: 14 residues.

This clone was observed a few times. The rearrangement joins TRBV28 to TRBJ2-7; TRBD2 matches at 12 bases. Germline V gene sequence: CDR1 MDHEN, CDR2 SYDVKM. The CDR3 length is 14 residues. The V gene end was trimmed by 5 bases and the J gene end by 3 bases; junction bases not matched to a gene: 2. The CDR3 nucleotides are TGTGCCAGCAGTGTACTAGCGGGGGGCTACGAGCAGTACGTC. Protein: CASSVLAGGYEQYV.

The chain employs TRBV30 and TRBJ2-2; the D gene is possibly TRBD2 (6 bases). Germline CDR1 GTSNPN, CDR2 SVGIG (reference sequence). The CDR3 runs to 15 residues. Between the trimmed V and J ends, which lost 5 bases and 4 bases, there was a span of 17 bases. CDR3 loop: CAWGGTGLGTGELFF. DNA for the CDR3: TGTGCCTGGGGGGGGACGGGTCTCGGCACCGGGGAGCTGTTTTTT.

This chain links TRBV5-6 with TRBJ1-1; TRBD1 might be the D (5 bases). The CDR3 extends over 16 amino acids. Germline V gene sequence: CDR1 SGHDT, CDR2 YYEEEE. The ends were cut back, 1 base at V and 0 bases at J, with 13 bases in the middle. DNA of the CDR3: TGTGCCAGCAGCTTGCCTAGGGGTCTGATGAACACTGAAGCTTTCTTT. Protein: CASSLPRGLMNTEAFF. Drawing the rest from reference TRBV5-6 and TRBJ1-1, the complete variable domain is DAGVTQSPTHLIKTRGQQVTLRCSPKSGHDTVSWYQQALGQGPQFIFQYYEEEERQRGNFPDRFSGHQFPNYSSELNVNALLLGDSALYLCASSLPRGLMNTEAFFGQGTRLTVV.

The rearrangement uses TRBV7-9 and TRBJ1-1; D unclear. CDR1 and CDR2 from the germline V gene are SEHNR and FQNEAQ (reference sequence). The CDR3 is 14 amino acids. The V gene lost 2 bases and the J gene lost 1 base, with 8 bases spanning the gap. DNA for the CDR3: TGTGCCAGCAGCTTATTAACTGAGAACACTGAAGCTTTCTTT. Its protein is CASSLLTENTEAFF.

The V gene is TRBV27, the J gene TRBJ2-3; no clear D. V dropped 7 bases and J dropped 0 bases, with 11 bases sitting between them. The CDR3 length is 14 residues. Germline V CDR1 and CDR2: MNHEY, SMNVEV (reference sequence). CDR3 coding DNA: TGTGCCAGCACAACAGATTTGAGCACAGATACGCAGTATTTT. As protein: CASTTDLSTDTQYF.

The chain couples TRBV15 to TRBJ1-5; D is unclear. This CDR3 is built from 18 residues. Germline CDR1 LNHNV, CDR2 YYDKDF (reference sequence). The V gene lost 2 bases and the J gene lost 2 bases, with 19 bases spanning the gap. The CDR3 loop reads CATSRQPPGLEGNQPQHF. DNA for the CDR3: TGTGCCACCAGCAGACAGCCTCCAGGACTAGAAGGCAATCAGCCCCAGCATTTT.

The chain joins TRBV12-5 to TRBJ1-1; 7 bases are a match to TRBD1. The V gene's germline CDR1 is LGHNT and CDR2 FRNRAP. V lost 0 bases, J lost 8 bases, and 3 bases stayed unmatched. The CDR3 loop spans 13 amino acids. CDR3 loop: CASGLVAGGEAFF. For the CDR3, the DNA is TGTGCTAGTGGTTTGGTAGCAGGGGGAGAAGCTTTCTTT.

The J gene is TRBJ2-2, the V gene TRBV7-3; D gene ambiguous. The V and J ends lost 1 base and 2 bases respectively, with 5 bases between them. The CDR3 spans 14 residues. Germline CDR1 is SGHTA and CDR2 is FQGTGA. CDR3 in DNA: TGTGCCAGCAGCTTAAACAGTAACACCGGGGAGCTGTTTTTT. Amino acid sequence: CASSLNSNTGELFF.

This chain links TRBV4-1 with TRBJ2-1; 11 nucleotides agree with TRBD2. Germline values: CDR1 MGHRA, CDR2 YSYEKL. V was clipped by 3 bases and J by 8 bases; unmatched bases: 6. This CDR3 is 15 amino acids long. The CDR3 loop reads CASSHSGGAGHEQFF. CDR3 in DNA: TGCGCCAGCAGCCATAGCGGGGGGGCCGGACATGAGCAGTTCTTC.

V usage is TRBV7-2 and J usage is TRBJ1-4, with TRBD1 matching 8 bases. Looked up from germline, CDR1 is SGHTA and CDR2 is FQGNSA. The CDR3 consists of 15 residues. Trimming cost V 6 bases and J 4 bases; bases outside gene matches: 7. The CDR3 DNA reads as TGTGCCAGCAGTTTCGGAGACAGGGGTAATGAAAAACTGTTTTTT. Its protein product is CASSFGDRGNEKLFF.

This clone counts as large. The chain recombines TRBV19 with TRBJ1-4; D is perhaps TRBD1 (5 bases). Germline values: CDR1 LNHDA, CDR2 SQIVND (reference sequence). V was shortened by 8 bases and J by 13 bases, with 20 bases between the two germline ends. The CDR3 loop spans 13 amino acids. DNA of the CDR3: TGTGCCAGTTCACGACAATGGGGTCAGGGACTGTTTTTT. This gives the protein CASSRQWGQGLFF.

This sequence joins TRBV27 and TRBJ1-5; D is possibly TRBD1 (5 bases). The CDR3 consists of 17 residues. CDR1 MNHEY and CDR2 SMNVEV come from the germline V gene (reference sequence). Deletions cut 5 bases from V and 3 bases from J, with 20 bases between. Here the CDR3 reads CASSPWRAQGLNQPQHF. For the CDR3, the DNA is TGTGCCAGCAGTCCCTGGCGTGCGCAGGGCCTCAATCAGCCCCAGCATTTT.

The rearrangement links TRBV15 to TRBJ2-4, with 8 positions matching TRBD1. The J segment lost 7 bases and the V segment lost 3 bases, leaving 5 bases of the junction unmatched. CDR3 length equals 14 residues. The germline gives CDR1 LNHNV, CDR2 YYDKDF (reference sequence). The CDR3 loop reads CATSSRDRRNIQYF. DNA for the CDR3: TGTGCCACCAGCAGCCGGGACAGGAGGAACATTCAGTACTTC.

The chain has TRBV28 and TRBJ1-3; D gene unclear. V lost 6 bases and J 4 bases, leaving 16 bases between the germline ends. This CDR3 has 15 amino acids. Germline loops: CDR1 MDHEN, CDR2 SYDVKM. In nucleotides, the CDR3 is TGTGCCAGCAGACCCTCGGGTTTAGGAGGAAACACCATATATTTT. Its protein product is CASRPSGLGGNTIYF.

The chain has TRBV5-1 and TRBJ1-3, with 9 nucleotides matching TRBD1. V trimming: 7 bases; J trimming: 2 bases; junction bases outside the gene matches: 7. Germline V lookup: CDR1 SGHRS, CDR2 YFSETQ. The CDR3 is 15 residues long. CDR3 region: CASAPDRGPGNTIYF. DNA for the CDR3: TGCGCCAGCGCCCCGGACAGGGGACCTGGAAACACCATATATTTT.

The rearrangement links TRBV5-4 to TRBJ2-5, with D possibly being TRBD2 (7 bases). CDR3 size: 15 residues. Trimming left V 6 bases short and J 5 bases short, with 20 bases between. Germline CDR1 reads SGHNT; CDR2 reads YYREEE (reference sequence). This CDR3 reads CASTRVGGGFETQYF. The CDR3 DNA sequence: TGTGCCAGCACTCGAGTAGGGGGAGGGTTCGAGACCCAGTACTTC.

The gene calls are TRBV5-1 and TRBJ1-6; D call uncertain. This CDR3 contains 14 residues. The germline CDR1 and CDR2 sequences are SGHRS and YFSETQ. Between the trimmed V and J ends, which lost 1 base and 9 bases, there was a span of 11 bases. The CDR3 bases are TGCGCCAGCAGCTTGTGGGAGAGTGGTTCACCCCTCCACTTT. This codes for CASSLWESGSPLHF.

The gene calls are TRBV13 and TRBJ2-3; D may be TRBD2 (6 bases). The CDR3 is made up of 17 amino acids. Germline V gives CDR1 PRHDT, CDR2 FYEKMQ (reference sequence). The V gene lost 5 bases and the J gene lost 0 bases, with 18 bases spanning the gap. CDR3 sequence: CASSRKLGGASTDTQYF. CDR3 DNA sequence: TGTGCCAGCAGCCGCAAACTGGGGGGAGCTAGCACAGATACGCAGTATTTT.

The chain employs TRBV28 and TRBJ1-2, with TRBD1 matching 8 bases. The CDR3 extends over 16 amino acids. V shed 6 bases, J shed 1 base, and the junction held 10 bases outside the gene matches. Germline V gives CDR1 MDHEN, CDR2 SYDVKM. The CDR3 DNA reads TGTGCCAGCAGACTACCGACAGGGGCTGGTAACTATGGCTACACCTTC. It is translated as CASRLPTGAGNYGYTF.

V usage is TRBV19 and J usage is TRBJ2-1, with 8 bases matching TRBD2. V shed 1 base and J 8 bases; nucleotides not matched to a gene: 13. CDR1 LNHDA and CDR2 SQIVND come from the germline V gene (reference sequence). The CDR3 is 17 residues long. CDR3 bases: TGTGCCAGTAGTATAGTCCGACTCAGCGGGGGTCCCGATGAGCAGTTCTTC. Amino acids: CASSIVRLSGGPDEQFF.

This clone was picked up a small number of times. V gene TRBV5-4 combines with J gene TRBJ2-2; 10 bases are a match to TRBD2. The CDR3 has 17 amino acids. The J segment lost 4 bases and the V segment lost 2 bases, leaving 8 bases of the junction unmatched. CDR1 and CDR2 (germline): SGHNT, YYREEE (reference sequence). CDR3: CASSLTSGGAATGELFF. For the CDR3, the DNA is TGTGCCAGCAGCTTAACCAGCGGGGGGGCCGCCACCGGGGAGCTGTTTTTT.

This chain uses TRBV7-9 with TRBJ1-4; tentatively, D is TRBD1 (6 bases). This CDR3 contains 16 residues. Germline CDR1 is SEHNR and CDR2 is FQNEAQ (reference sequence). Trimming removed 5 bases at V and 0 bases at J, with 13 bases between. CDR3 amino acids: CASSHRDTPTNEKLFF. The CDR3, as DNA: TGTGCCAGCAGCCATCGGGACACACCAACTAATGAAAAACTGTTTTTT.

This clone was recorded once. This chain uses TRBV6-5 with TRBJ2-1; the match to TRBD1 covers 10 bases. Losses at the gene ends were 5 bases for V and 6 bases for J; bases not matched to a gene: 7. Germline V lookup: CDR1 MNHEY, CDR2 SVGAGI. The CDR3 has 15 residues. The CDR3 protein is CASSLRDRGFNEQFF. CDR3 bases: TGTGCCAGCAGTCTCCGGGACAGGGGATTCAATGAGCAGTTCTTC.

V gene TRBV28 combines with J gene TRBJ1-1; TRBD1 agrees at 8 bases. Germline V gene data show CDR1 as MDHEN and CDR2 as SYDVKM. The CDR3 has 15 amino acids. The V segment lost 3 bases and the J segment 7 bases; nucleotides outside the gene matches: 10. The CDR3 DNA reads TGTGCCAGCAGTTTGGGCGCCAGGGGGCAGGGTGAAGCTTTCTTT. Translated: CASSLGARGQGEAFF.

V gene TRBV29-1 combines with J gene TRBJ2-7; D is possibly TRBD2 (6 bases). Looked up from germline, CDR1 is SQVTM and CDR2 is ANQGSEA. The CDR3 runs to 15 residues. V was shortened by 3 bases and J by 2 bases, with 17 bases between the two germline ends. CDR3 sequence (DNA): TGCAGCGTTGAGGGGGAGGACCGCGAACCCTACGAGCAGTACTTC. Its translation is CSVEGEDREPYEQYF.

The chain combines TRBV7-9 with TRBJ1-3; D is ambiguous. This CDR3 is built from 14 residues. The V gene's germline CDR1 is SEHNR and CDR2 FQNEAQ (reference sequence). V lost 10 bases, J lost 0 bases, and 13 bases lay in between. The CDR3 here is CAIEDRDSGNTIYF. The CDR3 DNA is TGTGCCATTGAGGACCGGGACTCTGGAAACACCATATATTTT.

This chain joins TRBV5-1 and TRBJ1-1; no clear D gene. With 7 bases removed from V and 2 bases from J, the gap between germline ends came to 12 bases. This CDR3 spans 13 amino acids. The V gene's germline CDR1 is SGHRS and CDR2 YFSETQ. Here the CDR3 DNA reads TGCGCCAGCCCCTTCCGGGGTAACACTGAAGCTTTCTTT. This codes for CASPFRGNTEAFF. The full variable domain, with the rest looked up from reference TRBV5-1 and TRBJ1-1, is KAGVTQTPRYLIKTRGQQVTLSCSPISGHRSVSWYQQTPGQGLQFLFEYFSETQRNKGNFPGRFSGRQFSNSRSEMNVSTLELGDSALYLCASPFRGNTEAFFGQGTRLTVV.